One sample yielded the 7 T cell receptor beta chains listed below, sequenced in a study of T-cell memory formation after mild COVID-19. Using its own MiXCR run on the 5' RACE reads, TCRdb lists one record per CDR3 protein. The data show around 470,000 distinct CDR3 sequences, around 18% seen once. Sequenced material: PBMCs or a T cell subset sorted from them (not recorded which). The source of these receptors is an adult woman who had mild COVID-19 (a few samples of this study predate the infection). Cell type and time point are not known.

This clonotype came up a few times. The chain combines TRBV25-1 with TRBJ2-1; 11 bases are a match to TRBD2. The germline V gene has CDR1 MGHDK and CDR2 SYGVNS. The junction had 24 bases not matched to a gene; V was cut back by 5 bases and J by 3 bases. There are 22 residues in the CDR3. This CDR3 reads CASSSVSTEGLTSGKGYNEQFF. The CDR3 nucleotides are TGTGCCAGCAGTAGCGTTTCTACAGAAGGCCTGACTAGCGGGAAGGGCTACAATGAGCAGTTCTTC.

The chain uses TRBV6-5 and TRBJ1-1; D not resolved. The CDR3 covers 11 residues. The germline V gene encodes CDR1 MNHEY and CDR2 SVGAGI. V was trimmed by 5 bases and J by 6 bases, leaving 7 bases between them. CDR3 region: CASSPGAEAFF. In DNA form, the CDR3 reads TGTGCCAGCAGTCCGGGAGCTGAAGCTTTCTTT.

Only a few counts were recorded for this clonotype. The chain links TRBV29-1 to TRBJ1-2; 9 nucleotides align to TRBD1. CDR1 is SQVTM, CDR2 ANQGSEA, per germline. The V gene end was trimmed by 4 bases and the J gene end by 4 bases; junction bases not matched to a gene: 7. This CDR3 has 14 amino acids. The CDR3 loop reads CSVVGRDRVYGYTF. CDR3 nucleotide sequence: TGCAGCGTTGTGGGCCGGGACAGGGTCTATGGCTACACCTTC. Full variable domain (rest looked up from reference TRBV29-1 and TRBJ1-2): SAVISQKPSRDICQRGTSLTIQCQVDSQVTMMFWYRQQPGQSLTLIATANQGSEATYESGFVIDKFPISRPNLTFSTLTVSNMSPEDSSIYLCSVVGRDRVYGYTFGSGTRLTVV.

This clonotype was observed a handful of times. The chain combines TRBV29-1 with TRBJ2-7; D call uncertain. There are 12 residues in the CDR3. With 6 bases removed from V and 1 base from J, the gap between germline ends came to 10 bases. Germline V gene lookup returns CDR1 SQVTM and CDR2 ANQGSEA. CDR3 sequence: CSVLTDSYEQYF. CDR3 bases: TGCAGCGTACTGACCGATTCCTACGAGCAGTACTTC.

This chain links TRBV6-5 with TRBJ2-1, with 9 positions matching TRBD2. V trimming: 5 bases; J trimming: 4 bases; junction bases outside the gene matches: 6. The CDR3 runs to 15 residues. The V gene's germline CDR1 is MNHEY and CDR2 SVGAGI. This CDR3 is CASSESGRSYNEQFF. The CDR3 DNA reads TGTGCCAGCAGTGAAAGCGGGAGGTCTTACAATGAGCAGTTCTTC.

This chain uses TRBV7-9 with TRBJ1-1; D uncertain. CDR1 is SEHNR, CDR2 FQNEAQ, per germline (reference sequence). CDR3 length equals 14 residues. V was shortened by 2 bases and J by 1 base, with 8 bases between the two germline ends. CDR3: CASSLLAANTEAFF. DNA of the CDR3: TGTGCCAGCAGCTTACTGGCAGCGAACACTGAAGCTTTCTTT.

The genes are TRBV11-2 and TRBJ2-6, with 8 bases matching TRBD1. The CDR3 runs 18 residues. V lost 6 bases to trimming and J lost 0 bases; unmatched junction nucleotides: 10. Looked up from germline, CDR1 is SGHAT and CDR2 is FQNNGV. DNA for the CDR3: TGTGCCAGCAGGATGACAGGGGACCCTTTCTCTGGGGCCAACGTCCTGACTTTC. Its translation: CASRMTGDPFSGANVLTF.